This TCR beta chain was profiled in a study of blood T cell repertoires in COVID-19. At the level of the study: COVID-19 samples collected from the United States, Italy and Spain covered acute and convalescent phases. The analysed material was cDNA or gDNA that came from T cells, B-cell-depleted T cells, or PBMCs.

The CDR3 is 13 amino acids. Germline V gene lookup returns CDR1 KGHSH and CDR2 LQKENI. Regarding this clone: Germline and junction disagree at one end, which may indicate a read error.

Original processing methods: Amplification of reference gene primers was used by the study to estimate nucleated cell counts. The data were produced by immunoSEQ multiplex PCR, yet TCRdb's version contains in-frame clones alone and is incomplete. V and J calls and clone size follow that table, whereas D and trimming were derived from the DNA. This sample has around 120,000 clones, with roughly nine tenths found just once. Sequencing was done on a sample of peripheral blood. This clonotype originated in a man in his fifties or sixties with active COVID-19. The V and J genes are TRBV18 and TRBJ1-1; tentatively, D is TRBD1 (6 bases). The CDR3 nucleotides are TGTGCCAGCTCACCAAAAAGGCCGGACCTTACAGGGTTT. This codes for CASSPKRPDLTGF.